This TCR beta chain came from a study of T-cell memory formation after mild COVID-19 (TCRdb year 2021). Some background on the complete study: Most TCR sequence clusters were specific to one of the two donors. Longitudinal TCRalpha and TCRbeta repertoire sequencing tracked T-cell clones expanding and contracting after mild COVID-19 in a couple of donors. Two young, previously healthy adult volunteers, one female and one male, were included in the cohort. On the study overall, not on this receptor specifically: Only two mild cases were covered by the study, and larger cohorts that include severe cases with pre-infection samples were considered necessary. SARS-CoV-2 specificity was not confirmed for the second-wave clones peaking on day 37. Some responding clones were detected in pre-infection memory, which suggested that pre-existing cross-reactive memory T cells had joined the SARS-CoV-2 response. Contracting CD4+ clones were found mainly in CM and EM memory subsets, while CD8+ clones were enriched in EMRA. Balanced CD4/CD8 phenotypes were observed for clones contracting from day 15 to 85, whereas a bias towards CD4+ was observed for a second wave of clones expanding from day 15 to 37.

At the junction V is shortened by 1 base and J by 5 bases; bases outside the gene matches: 1. Via the germline V gene, CDR1 is SGHVS and CDR2 FNYEAQ. There are 15 amino acids in the CDR3, from cysteine to phenylalanine inclusive. Just the 45-base CDR3 DNA is kept, in frame starting at base 1. TCRdb names Illumina NovaSeq 6000 as the instrument used. TCRalpha and TCRbeta cDNA libraries were built by 5'RACE with constant-segment primers, adding sample barcodes and unique molecular identifiers. Trizol reagent was used to extract RNA from every sample. Amplification of the libraries took two PCR steps, and the second step added a second sample barcode plus Illumina TruSeq adapters. Sequencing of libraries was performed on an Illumina NovaSeq with 2 x 150 bp paired-end reads. Per the authors' processing: Demultiplexing of reads and collapsing into UMI-guided consensus sequences were performed with migec v1.2.7. Using mixcr v2.1.11, UMI consensuses were aligned to TRA and TRB V and J templates and then assembled into clonotypes. A clonotype was counted as expanded or contracted only if both edgeR and NoisET called the change significant, with noise models trained on biological replicates. For edgeR calls, the thresholds were a false discovery rate-adjusted p below 0.01 and a log2 fold-change of 1. As an exploratory analysis of dynamics, max-normalized trajectories of the 1000 most abundant clonotypes were examined with PCA combined with hierarchical clustering. Each responding clone was given a CD4 or CD8 phenotype based on the CD4+ and CD8+ repertoires, which had been sequenced separately. The raw public reads went through TCRdb reprocessing: fastp at Q25, MiXCR clone calling, in-frame beta chains kept. Entries that share a CDR3 protein sequence are merged under the most common genes and DNA. Here the V and J calls rest on TCRdb's processing, not on the authors' analysis. The sample has 85,000 to 120,000 distinct CDR3 sequences on record, roughly 12% of them singletons. The top ten constitute around 30% of the sample.

Ficoll-Paque density gradient centrifugation was the method used to isolate PBMCs. A few counts support this clonotype. The antigen it recognizes is unknown. No base qualities exist here, and no much larger clone lies one base off it. This receptor was obtained from an adult woman who had mild COVID-19 (a few samples of this study predate the infection). The sample titles of this study are shuffled in the database, so cell type and time point are left out; the donor was told from shared clones. Rearrangement joined TRBV7-6 to TRBJ2-2, with TRBD2 identical over 10 junction bases. The specimen was PBMCs or a T cell subset sorted from them (not recorded which). CDR3 reads: CASSLEAGGTGELFF. The sequenced DNA: TGTGCCAGCAGCTTAGAAGCGGGAGGGACCGGGGAGCTGTTTTTT.